This T cell receptor beta chain was sequenced during a study of PD-L1 blockade in urothelial cancer. Looking at the study overall: Of 30 or so patients, around 26 were males with bladder-origin urothelial cancer. Once treatment had started, blood was analyzed at 3 weeks (second dose) and again at 6 weeks.

Libraries were prepared by immunoSEQ multiplex PCR; TCRdb keeps only in-frame clonotypes and omits some of them. Among fewer than 50,000 clones, 87% were seen once, and the ten largest hold approximately 7.7%. The CDR3 loop spans 15 amino acids. J lost 0 bases, V lost 6 bases, and 3 bases had no gene match. Looked up from germline, CDR1 is ENHRY and CDR2 is SYGVKD. Patients yielded 1 to 8 samples each, pretreatment and on-treatment. As to this clone: Its antigen is still unknown.

Whole-study results and caveats: In blood at 3 weeks, tumor-associated clones expanded more among patients with durable benefit.

The source material was PBMCs, sampled around atezolizumab (anti-PD-L1) treatment. This chain joins TRBV10-3 and TRBJ2-3, with 10 bases identical to TRBD2. This TCR came from a man between 60 and 70 years old with urothelial cancer. CDR3 nucleotides: TGTGCCATCAGCCCGGGACTAGCGAGCACAGATACGCAGTATTTT. Translated, it gives CAISPGLASTDTQYF.